One and the same sample provided the 10 T cell receptor beta chains below, sequenced in a study of immune evolution from preneoplasia to lung adenocarcinoma. Profiled with immunoSEQ multiplex PCR; TCRdb holds only in-frame clones, not every one. Of 4,900 or so clones detected, less than 85% appear once; the ten largest clones hold just over 6.5%. The sequencing input was FFPE minimally invasive lung adenocarcinoma tissue. The receptor source for this set is a person between 45 and 75 years old with lung adenocarcinoma.

This clone was picked up one time. The CDR3 DNA follows: TGTGCCATCAGTGAGTCGATGGGCAGGGAGTACGAGCAGTACTTC. The encoded protein is CAISESMGREYEQYF. The rearrangement uses TRBV10-3 and TRBJ2-7; TRBD1 or TRBD2 may be the D gene (5 bases each). Per germline, CDR1 ENHRY and CDR2 SYGVKD. The V and J ends lost 0 bases and 4 bases respectively, with 13 bases between them. The CDR3 extends over 15 amino acids.

The chain links TRBV30 to TRBJ2-3; weak D call: TRBD2 (6 bases). This CDR3 has 17 residues. Trimming stripped 6 bases from V and 0 bases from J, with 22 bases between. In germline, CDR1 is GTSNPN, CDR2 SVGIG (reference sequence). Here the CDR3 DNA reads TGTGCCTGTACGGGAGTCCGAGATCATTCGAGCACAGATACGCAGTATTTT. Its protein product is CACTGVRDHSSTDTQYF.

The J gene is TRBJ2-1, the V gene TRBV9; D perhaps matches TRBD1 (5 bases). Germline loops: CDR1 SGDLS, CDR2 YYNGEE. This CDR3 comprises 14 residues. Trimming cost V 4 bases and J 5 bases, with 13 bases left between them. DNA of the CDR3: TGTGCCAGCAGCCCCCATGGGGCAGACAATGAGCAGTTCTTC. It specifies CASSPHGADNEQFF.

The gene calls are TRBV11-2 and TRBJ1-1, with no clear D. Germline V CDR1 and CDR2: SGHAT, FQNNGV. V shed 5 bases and J shed 0 bases, with 7 bases lying between them. There are 13 residues in the CDR3. The CDR3 sequence is CASSGALNTEAFF. In DNA form, the CDR3 reads TGTGCCAGCAGCGGAGCGCTGAACACTGAAGCTTTCTTT. The variable domain in full, with the rest retrieved from reference TRBV11-2 and TRBJ1-1, is EAGVAQSPRYKIIEKRQSVAFWCNPISGHATLYWYQQILGQGPKLLIQFQNNGVVDDSQLPKDRFSAERLKGVDSTLKIQPAKLEDSAVYLCASSGALNTEAFFGQGTRLTVV.

The V call is TRBV13, the J call TRBJ1-2, with D perhaps TRBD1 (6 bases). Germline V gene sequence: CDR1 PRHDT, CDR2 FYEKMQ (reference sequence). Trimming removed 4 bases from V and 6 bases from J, with 21 bases in between. The CDR3 extends over 16 amino acids. CDR3 DNA: TGTGCCAGCAGCTCACCCACAATCCCGACAGGAAATGGCTACACCTTC. Amino acid sequence: CASSSPTIPTGNGYTF.

The chain is built from TRBV15 and TRBJ1-4; D is perhaps TRBD1 (5 bases). V was trimmed by 1 base and J by 6 bases, leaving 12 bases between them. CDR3 length equals 15 residues. The germline V gene has CDR1 LNHNV and CDR2 YYDKDF (reference sequence). CDR3 protein: CATSRVLRDDEKLFF. The DNA of the CDR3 is TGTGCCACCAGCAGAGTTCTCCGGGACGATGAAAAACTGTTTTTT.

The V gene is TRBV19, the J gene TRBJ2-5, with D hard to call. With 4 bases removed from V and 7 bases from J, the gap between germline ends came to 19 bases. CDR1 LNHDA and CDR2 SQIVND come from the germline V gene (reference sequence). The CDR3 is 15 amino acids. CDR3 region: CASSSQLSFAVTQYF. The CDR3 bases are TGTGCCAGTAGTAGCCAACTCTCGTTCGCAGTGACCCAGTACTTC.

The chain joins TRBV7-2 to TRBJ1-2; no clear D gene. The CDR3 has 12 amino acids. The germline V and J ends were trimmed by 1 base and 7 bases, with 7 bases remaining between them. The germline V gene has CDR1 SGHTA and CDR2 FQGNSA. CDR3 loop: CASSLELSGYTF. The DNA of the CDR3 is TGTGCCAGCAGCTTAGAACTCAGTGGCTACACCTTC. Supplemented by reference TRBV7-2 and TRBJ1-2, the full variable domain reads GAGVSQSPSNKVTEKGKDVELRCDPISGHTALYWYRQSLGQGLEFLIYFQGNSAPDKSGLPSDRFSAERTGGSVSTLTIQRTQQEDSAVYLCASSLELSGYTFGSGTRLTVV.

The chain links TRBV2 to TRBJ1-5; D not certain. The CDR3 has 13 amino acids. Germline V gene lookup returns CDR1 SNHLY and CDR2 FYNNEI. V was cut by 1 base and J by 7 bases, with 8 bases left in between. The CDR3 nucleotides are TGTGCCAGCAGTGAAGGGGCACAGCAGCCCCAGCATTTT. Translation gives CASSEGAQQPQHF. Full variable domain (outside the CDR3, taken from reference TRBV2 and TRBJ1-5): EPEVTQTPSHQVTQMGQEVILRCVPISNHLYFYWYRQILGQKVEFLVSFYNNEISEKSEIFDDQFSVERPDGSNFTLKIRSTKLEDSAMYFCASSEGAQQPQHFGDGTRLSIL.

The V and J genes are TRBV29-1 and TRBJ1-5; D may be TRBD1 (5 bases). Germline CDR1 SQVTM, CDR2 ANQGSEA. The CDR3 runs to 15 residues. The V end was cut by 2 bases, the J end by 0 bases, with 11 bases between. In DNA form, the CDR3 reads TGCAGCGTTGAATTAGAAGGGACTAGCAATCAGCCCCAGCATTTT. This gives the protein CSVELEGTSNQPQHF.